The clone carrying this T cell receptor (beta chain) was detected only a few times. CDR3 length: 13 amino acids. V gave up 5 bases and J gave up 6 bases, with 10 bases separating them. Per the germline V gene, CDR1 is KGHDR and CDR2 is SFDVKD. Authors' processing steps: Reference gene primer amplification yielded estimated nucleated cell counts. Generated by immunoSEQ multiplex PCR, the TCRdb table keeps only in-frame clones and is missing some. The DNA gave D and trimming, while V, J and clone size come from that table. Of a few hundred thousand clones listed, 65% to 90% were seen once; the top ten hold about 10%. The sample originates from a study of blood T cell repertoires in COVID-19. Donors of Cohort 3 who recovered were those that had two negative PCRs, clearance, or symptom resolution.

The sequence came from a woman between 18 and 29 years old who had recovered from COVID-19. The rearrangement joins TRBV24-1 to TRBJ2-1; D ambiguous. Sequenced: PBMCs or T cells enriched from blood (not recorded which). The CDR3 spells CATSVDRGNEQFF. The CDR3 bases are TGTGCCACCAGTGTGGATAGAGGCAATGAGCAGTTCTTC.